Below are 11 T cell receptor beta chains sequenced from a single sample in a study of cytomegalovirus exposure and HLA in healthy donors. Use of 60 Vbeta and 13 Jbeta primers characterized the PCR. Profiling relied on immunoSEQ multiplex PCR, and the TCRdb table lists in-frame clones only, not all of them. The profile shows about 110,000 clones, approximately 80% of them singletons. The specimen was PBMCs. Every receptor here comes from a man in his sixties in good health and CMV-seronegative.

The chain joins TRBV5-4 to TRBJ2-3; 7 nucleotides line up with TRBD1. Germline V lookup: CDR1 SGHNT, CDR2 YYREEE (reference sequence). V gave up 3 bases and J gave up 3 bases; unmatched junction bases: 10. The CDR3 covers 16 residues. The CDR3: CASSWAGTAATDTQYF. Here the CDR3 DNA reads TGTGCCAGCAGCTGGGCCGGGACAGCAGCAACAGATACGCAGTATTTT.

The chain uses TRBV18 and TRBJ2-3; tentative D call: TRBD2 (7 bases). Between the trimmed V and J ends, which lost 6 bases and 4 bases, there was a span of 8 bases. Germline V gene lookup returns CDR1 KGHSH and CDR2 LQKENI. The CDR3 runs to 12 residues. Here the CDR3 DNA reads TGTGCCAGCTCCGGGGGGCCAGATACGCAGTATTTT. Residues: CASSGGPDTQYF.

The chain links TRBV5-5 to TRBJ1-1; 7 bases line up with TRBD1. V was clipped by 3 bases and J by 0 bases; unmatched bases: 8. The V gene's germline CDR1 is SGHKS and CDR2 YYEKEE (reference sequence). This CDR3 has 16 amino acids. The CDR3 here is CASSSRTGAMNTEAFF. The CDR3 nucleotides read TGTGCCAGCAGCTCTAGGACAGGTGCAATGAACACTGAAGCTTTCTTT. Full variable domain (missing parts from reference TRBV5-5 and TRBJ1-1): DAGVTQSPTHLIKTRGQQVTLRCSPISGHKSVSWYQQVLGQGPQFIFQYYEKEERGRGNFPDRFSARQFPNYSSELNVNALLLGDSALYLCASSSRTGAMNTEAFFGQGTRLTVV.

The chain combines TRBV2 with TRBJ2-7; tentatively, D is TRBD1 (6 bases). Per the germline V gene, CDR1 is SNHLY and CDR2 is FYNNEI. V was cut by 11 bases and J by 6 bases, with 17 bases left in between. The CDR3 is made up of 12 amino acids. CDR3 DNA: TGTGCCGTACGGCAGGGGAGCGGCGAGCAGTACTTC. This gives the protein CAVRQGSGEQYF.

The chain couples TRBV6-1 to TRBJ1-5, with 8 bases aligning to TRBD1. With V trimmed by 6 bases and J by 7 bases, 8 bases remained unmatched. CDR3 length: 14 amino acids. The V gene's germline CDR1 is MNHNS and CDR2 SASEGT. The CDR3 DNA sequence: TGTGCCAGCAGCTTCGGACAGGGCAGCCAGCCCCAGCATTTT. Encoded protein: CASSFGQGSQPQHF.

This chain connects TRBV4-2 to TRBJ2-2; a possible D gene is TRBD1 (5 bases). The CDR3 length is 16 residues. Trimming pared 1 base from V and 6 bases from J, leaving 15 bases between. The germline V gene encodes CDR1 LGHNA and CDR2 YNFKEQ. This CDR3 reads CASSQGGTQGSGELFF. DNA of the CDR3: TGTGCCAGCAGCCAAGGGGGAACTCAGGGTTCCGGGGAGCTGTTTTTT.

The V call is TRBV2, the J call TRBJ1-2, with 10 bases identical to TRBD1. Germline-derived CDR1 and CDR2 are SNHLY and FYNNEI. The CDR3 contains 14 residues. Losses at the gene ends were 6 bases for V and 4 bases for J; bases not matched to a gene: 5. CDR3 sequence: CASSTTGGGYGYTF. CDR3 DNA sequence: TGTGCCAGCAGCACGACAGGGGGCGGCTATGGCTACACCTTC.

The CDR3: CASSSYRRSKETQYF. The CDR3 DNA reads as TGTGCCAGCAGCTCTTACAGACGGTCTAAAGAGACCCAGTACTTC. The chain is built from TRBV7-9 and TRBJ2-5; D ambiguous. The CDR3 covers 15 residues. Trimming stripped 4 bases from V and 3 bases from J, with 15 bases between. The germline V gene encodes CDR1 SEHNR and CDR2 FQNEAQ (reference sequence).

V and J are TRBV30 and TRBJ2-1, with 7 positions matching TRBD1. J gave up 4 bases and V 8 bases, and 8 bases lay outside the gene matches. The germline V gene has CDR1 GTSNPN and CDR2 SVGIG (reference sequence). There are 13 residues in the CDR3. This CDR3 is CARQGNWYNEQFF. The DNA for the CDR3 is TGTGCCCGACAGGGCAATTGGTACAATGAGCAGTTCTTC.

This sequence joins TRBV6-5 and TRBJ1-2; D is undetermined. V was trimmed by 6 bases and J by 1 base, leaving 9 bases between them. From germline, CDR1 is MNHEY and CDR2 SVGAGI. This CDR3 has 13 residues. In nucleotides, the CDR3 is TGTGCCAGCAGACACGACAATAACTATGGCTACACCTTC. It specifies CASRHDNNYGYTF.

The V and J genes are TRBV9 and TRBJ1-6; D is undetermined. The length of the CDR3 is 15 residues. V lost 6 bases and J 0 bases, leaving 10 bases between the germline ends. CDR1 SGDLS and CDR2 YYNGEE come from the germline V gene. The CDR3 spells CASTYRGSYNSPLHF. The CDR3 coding sequence is TGTGCCAGCACCTACCGAGGCTCCTATAATTCACCCCTCCACTTT.